This TCR beta chain was captured in a study of T cells in localized non-small cell lung cancer. Germline CDR1 is MNHEY and CDR2 is SMNVEV (reference sequence). The V end lost 4 bases, the J end lost 3 bases, and 15 bases lay between the germline ends. This CDR3 contains 15 residues. The protocol was immunoSEQ multiplex PCR, while the TCRdb copy is restricted to in-frame clones and leaves out a portion. This table has about 78,000 clones, roughly four fifths appearing once. Study outcomes and limitations: Increased T cell density in blood showed an association with longer overall survival.

Concerning this clone: The antigen is unknown.

The chain carries TRBV27 and TRBJ1-2, with a weak D call TRBD1 (6 bases). The sequencing here drew on peripheral blood, taken before any cancer treatment. The clonotype was recovered from a man between 40 and 70 years old with stage I lung adenocarcinoma. The CDR3 here is CASSSFTTGHYGYTF. The DNA of the CDR3 is TGTGCCAGCAGTTCCTTTACGACAGGACACTATGGCTACACCTTC.